These 16 T cell receptor beta chains originate from one sample sequenced in a study of vaccination effects on CD4 cells after COVID-19. Expansion with viral peptide pools was applied to antigen-specific CD4+ T cells by the ViraFEST assay prior to sequencing. Cultured cells yielded isolated CD4+ T cells after 10 days. Method: immunoSEQ multiplex PCR; TCRdb's copy keeps in-frame clones and lacks some. The repertoire includes around 79,000 clones, approximately 74% of them detected once, and approximately 1.5% sits in the top ten. No antigens are known for them. The sample in question was CD4+ T cells from PBMCs cultured with HCoV-229E spike peptides, obtained before COVID-19 vaccination. Receptors were obtained from a human donor who received a COVID-19 vaccine.

The chain is built from TRBV9 and TRBJ1-4, with TRBD1 identical over 10 bases. Per germline, CDR1 SGDLS and CDR2 YYNGEE. CDR3 length: 16 residues. The V and J ends lost 0 bases and 8 bases, in that order; junction bases with no gene match: 7. The CDR3 DNA reads TGTGCCAGCAGCGTAGCATCGGGGACAGGGGTGGAAAAACTGTTTTTT. Translation: CASSVASGTGVEKLFF. Looking up the rest from reference TRBV9 and TRBJ1-4 gives the full variable domain: DSGVTQTPKHLITATGQRVTLRCSPRSGDLSVYWYQQSLDQGLQFLIQYYNGEERAKGNILERFSAQQFPDLHSELNLSSLELGDSALYFCASSVASGTGVEKLFFGSGTQLSVL.

This clone was detected a few times. The chain combines TRBV6-2 or TRBV6-3 with TRBJ2-7; D remains unclear. CDR3 size: 13 residues. The germline V gene encodes CDR1 MNHEY and CDR2 SVGEGT. V shed 2 bases and J shed 1 base, with 6 bases lying between them. The CDR3 protein is CASSYLRSYEQYV. In DNA form, the CDR3 reads TGTGCCAGCAGTTACCTAAGGTCCTACGAGCAGTACGTC.

This clone showed up just once. The J gene is TRBJ1-1, the V gene TRBV24-1; D is possibly TRBD1 (5 bases). The V gene lost 4 bases and the J gene lost 5 bases, with 10 bases spanning the gap. Germline V CDR1 and CDR2: KGHDR, SFDVKD. This CDR3 comprises 13 residues. This CDR3 reads CATSDPGRTEAFF. CDR3 DNA sequence: TGTGCCACCAGTGACCCAGGGAGAACTGAAGCTTTCTTT.

The rearrangement links TRBV5-1 to TRBJ2-4; tentatively, D is TRBD1 (6 bases). The CDR3 sequence is 16 residues long. Germline loops: CDR1 SGHRS, CDR2 YFSETQ. The ends were cut back, 3 bases at V and 0 bases at J, with 13 bases in the middle. The CDR3 region is CASSSQAGAAKNIQYF. CDR3 nucleotides: TGCGCCAGCAGCTCACAGGCAGGGGCAGCCAAAAACATTCAGTACTTC.

The chain joins TRBV4-2 to TRBJ2-5, with 7 bases matching TRBD1. Germline V lookup: CDR1 LGHNA, CDR2 YNFKEQ. The CDR3 contains 15 residues. J lost 4 bases, V lost 1 base, and 6 bases had no gene match. In DNA form, the CDR3 reads TGTGCCAGCAGCCAAGGGGGACAGTATGGAGAGACCCAGTACTTC. Translating gives CASSQGGQYGETQYF.

V gene TRBV5-1 combines with J gene TRBJ2-5; TRBD2 matches 10 bases. This CDR3 contains 17 residues. Looked up from germline, CDR1 is SGHRS and CDR2 is YFSETQ. Trimming at V came to 3 bases and at J to 8 bases, leaving 16 bases not matched to a gene. The chain's CDR3 is CASSWTTSASGGYTQYF. The CDR3 DNA follows: TGCGCCAGCAGCTGGACGACTTCGGCTAGCGGGGGATATACCCAGTACTTC.

V usage is TRBV5-6 and J usage is TRBJ2-5, with 10 bases identical to TRBD1. Germline CDR1 and CDR2: SGHDT and YYEEEE. The V and J ends lost 4 bases and 5 bases, in that order; junction bases with no gene match: 11. This CDR3 has 16 amino acids. The DNA of the CDR3 is TGTGCCAGCAGCCTACGGACAGGGGGTTTCGGGGAGACCCAGTACTTC. It codes for CASSLRTGGFGETQYF.

This clone has a handful of counts. In DNA form, the CDR3 reads TGCGCCACCGCGGAACAGGGACGGCCGGCGACCCAGCATTTT. This gives the protein CATAEQGRPATQHF. The gene calls are TRBV10-2 and TRBJ1-5, with a possible D match to TRBD1 (6 bases). Per germline, CDR1 WSHSY and CDR2 SAAADI. V lost 10 bases and J 11 bases, leaving 24 bases between the germline ends. CDR3 size: 14 residues.

This clone was observed a handful of times. The chain is built from TRBV5-1 and TRBJ2-1; 12 bases align to TRBD1. The trim removed 4 bases at V and 6 bases at J, leaving 8 bases unmatched. CDR3 length: 16 residues. The germline V gene has CDR1 SGHRS and CDR2 YFSETQ. The CDR3 DNA sequence: TGCGCCAGCAGCCCACGGCCGGGACAGGGGGCCAATGAGCAGTTCTTC. Translating it yields CASSPRPGQGANEQFF. The full variable domain, rest sourced from reference TRBV5-1 and TRBJ2-1, is KAGVTQTPRYLIKTRGQQVTLSCSPISGHRSVSWYQQTPGQGLQFLFEYFSETQRNKGNFPGRFSGRQFSNSRSEMNVSTLELGDSALYLCASSPRPGQGANEQFFGPGTRLTVL.

This clone occurred once. This sequence joins TRBV19 and TRBJ1-2; D is unresolved. This CDR3 has 15 residues. Trimming pared 5 bases from V and 2 bases from J, leaving 15 bases between. Germline CDR1 and CDR2: LNHDA and SQIVND (reference sequence). The CDR3 loop is CASSLIGDINYGYTF. CDR3 nucleotides: TGTGCCAGTAGTTTAATCGGGGATATAAACTATGGCTACACCTTC.

The V gene is TRBV6-2 or TRBV6-3, the J gene TRBJ2-5; the match to TRBD1 covers 8 bases. V gave up 4 bases and J gave up 1 base; unmatched junction bases: 8. CDR3 size: 16 residues. The V gene's germline CDR1 is MNHEY and CDR2 SVGEGT. CDR3 sequence (DNA): TGTGCCAGCAGTTCGACAGGGGTCGTAATCCAAGAGACCCAGTACTTC. It encodes CASSSTGVVIQETQYF.

This chain joins TRBV6-5 and TRBJ1-1; 8 bases fit TRBD1. Germline trimming cut 6 bases from V and 9 bases from J; bases unmatched to any gene: 15. This CDR3 contains 15 residues. Germline CDR1 is MNHEY and CDR2 is SVGAGI. The CDR3 loop is CASRRTRGPGPKAFF. The CDR3 DNA follows: TGTGCCAGCAGACGCACCAGGGGGCCCGGCCCGAAAGCTTTCTTT.

The chain carries TRBV5-1 and TRBJ2-1, with D tentatively TRBD2 (7 bases). Looked up from germline, CDR1 is SGHRS and CDR2 is YFSETQ. The CDR3 sequence is 15 residues long. Trimming took off 1 base at V and 7 bases at J, with 15 bases between the two ends. The chain's CDR3 is CASSLLAGAENEQFF. The CDR3 region has the DNA TGCGCCAGCAGCTTGCTTGCGGGGGCAGAAAATGAGCAGTTCTTC. Filled out from reference TRBV5-1 and TRBJ2-1, the complete variable domain reads KAGVTQTPRYLIKTRGQQVTLSCSPISGHRSVSWYQQTPGQGLQFLFEYFSETQRNKGNFPGRFSGRQFSNSRSEMNVSTLELGDSALYLCASSLLAGAENEQFFGPGTRLTVL.

V usage is TRBV4-2 and J usage is TRBJ1-2; 12 positions match TRBD1. Germline V gene sequence: CDR1 LGHNA, CDR2 YNFKEQ. This CDR3 region has 19 residues. Trimming cost V 1 base and J 0 bases; bases outside gene matches: 9. In DNA, the CDR3 is TGTGCCAGCAGCCAAGTGGGGGGGGACAGGGGGCACTCTAACTATGGCTACACCTTC. This gives the protein CASSQVGGDRGHSNYGYTF.

This chain connects TRBV5-1 to TRBJ2-5; 14 bases are a match to TRBD2. This CDR3 region has 16 residues. Trimming cost V 4 bases and J 4 bases; bases outside gene matches: 6. Per germline, CDR1 SGHRS and CDR2 YFSETQ. The CDR3 region has the DNA TGCGCCAGCAGCCCGGGGACTAGCGGGGGCGGAGAGACCCAGTACTTC. Translating gives CASSPGTSGGGETQYF. Complete variable domain (other parts from reference TRBV5-1 and TRBJ2-5): KAGVTQTPRYLIKTRGQQVTLSCSPISGHRSVSWYQQTPGQGLQFLFEYFSETQRNKGNFPGRFSGRQFSNSRSEMNVSTLELGDSALYLCASSPGTSGGGETQYFGPGTRLLVL.

The V and J genes are TRBV27 and TRBJ1-2; TRBD1 is a possible D gene (5 bases). Trimming removed 2 bases from V and 1 base from J, with 8 bases in between. The CDR3 runs to 14 residues. CDR1 MNHEY and CDR2 SMNVEV come from the germline V gene (reference sequence). The chain's CDR3 is CASSLQGGNYGYTF. The CDR3 bases are TGTGCCAGCAGTTTACAGGGCGGTAACTATGGCTACACCTTC.